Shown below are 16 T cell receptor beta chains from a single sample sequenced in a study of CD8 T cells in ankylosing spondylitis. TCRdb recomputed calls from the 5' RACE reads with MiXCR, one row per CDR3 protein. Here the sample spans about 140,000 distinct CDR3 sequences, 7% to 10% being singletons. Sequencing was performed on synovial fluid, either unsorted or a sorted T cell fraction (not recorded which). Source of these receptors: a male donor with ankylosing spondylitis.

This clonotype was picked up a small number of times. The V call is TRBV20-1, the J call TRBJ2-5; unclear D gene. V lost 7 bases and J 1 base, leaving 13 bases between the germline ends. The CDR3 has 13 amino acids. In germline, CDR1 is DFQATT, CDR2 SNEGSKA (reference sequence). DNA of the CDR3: TGCAGTGTCCCAGAGCGAGGCCAAGAGACCCAGTACTTC. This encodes CSVPERGQETQYF.

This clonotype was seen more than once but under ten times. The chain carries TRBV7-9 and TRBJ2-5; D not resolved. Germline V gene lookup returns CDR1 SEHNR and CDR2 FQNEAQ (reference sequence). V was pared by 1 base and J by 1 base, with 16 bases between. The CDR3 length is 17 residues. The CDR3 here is CASSLGTSGRSQETQYF. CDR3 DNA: TGTGCCAGCAGCTTAGGTACGTCCGGCAGATCCCAAGAGACCCAGTACTTC. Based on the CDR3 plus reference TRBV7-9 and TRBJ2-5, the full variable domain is DTGVSQNPRHKITKRGQNVTFRCDPISEHNRLYWYRQTLGQGPEFLTYFQNEAQLEKSRLLSDRFSAERPKGSFSTLEIQRTEQGDSAMYLCASSLGTSGRSQETQYFGPGTRLLVL.

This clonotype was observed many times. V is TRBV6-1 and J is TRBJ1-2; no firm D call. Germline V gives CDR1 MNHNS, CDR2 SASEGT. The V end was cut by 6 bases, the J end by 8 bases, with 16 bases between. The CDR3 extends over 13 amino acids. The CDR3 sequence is CASSQTDVRGYTF. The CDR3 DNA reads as TGTGCCAGCAGCCAGACTGATGTTAGAGGCTACACCTTC.

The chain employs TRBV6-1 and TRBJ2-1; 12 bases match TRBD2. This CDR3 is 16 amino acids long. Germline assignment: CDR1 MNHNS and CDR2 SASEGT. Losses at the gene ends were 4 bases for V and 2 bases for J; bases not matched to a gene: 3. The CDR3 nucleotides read TGTGCCAGCAGTGGACTAGCGGGAGAAACCTACAATGAGCAGTTCTTC. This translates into CASSGLAGETYNEQFF.

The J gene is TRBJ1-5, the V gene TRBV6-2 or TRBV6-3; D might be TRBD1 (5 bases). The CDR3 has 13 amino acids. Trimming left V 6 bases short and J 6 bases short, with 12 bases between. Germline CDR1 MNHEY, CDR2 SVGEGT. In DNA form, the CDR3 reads TGTGCCAGCAGGGACCAGGGTGGTCAGCCCCAGCATTTT. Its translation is CASRDQGGQPQHF.

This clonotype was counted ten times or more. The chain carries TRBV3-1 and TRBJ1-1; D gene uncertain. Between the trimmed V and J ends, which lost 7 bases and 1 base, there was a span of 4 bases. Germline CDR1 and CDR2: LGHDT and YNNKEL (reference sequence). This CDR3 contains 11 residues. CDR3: CASTQNTEAFF. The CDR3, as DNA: TGTGCCAGCACCCAGAACACTGAAGCTTTCTTT. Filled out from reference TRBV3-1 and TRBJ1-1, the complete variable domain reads DTAVSQTPKYLVTQMGNDKSIKCEQNLGHDTMYWYKQDSKKFLKIMFSYNNKELIINETVPNRFSPKSPDKAHLNLHINSLELGDSAVYFCASTQNTEAFFGQGTRLTVV.

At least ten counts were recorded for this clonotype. The CDR3 DNA reads TGCGCCAGCAGCCAAGAGGCCTTCTCCGGGGAGCTGTTTTTT. Its protein product is CASSQEAFSGELFF. The rearrangement uses TRBV4-3 and TRBJ2-2; D unclear. V was trimmed by 0 bases and J by 6 bases, leaving 8 bases between them. Germline-derived CDR1 and CDR2 are LGHNA and YSLEER. The CDR3 has 14 residues.

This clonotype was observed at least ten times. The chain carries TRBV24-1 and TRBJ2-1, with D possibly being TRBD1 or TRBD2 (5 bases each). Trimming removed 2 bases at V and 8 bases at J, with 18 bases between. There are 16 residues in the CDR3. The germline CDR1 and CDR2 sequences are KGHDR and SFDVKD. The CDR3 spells CATSDSGPPGVDEQFF. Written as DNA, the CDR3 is TGTGCCACCAGTGATTCGGGGCCCCCAGGTGTCGATGAGCAGTTCTTC.

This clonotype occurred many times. CDR3 residues: CASIRGGSSYEQYF. The CDR3 bases are TGTGCCAGCATTAGAGGGGGAAGCTCCTACGAGCAGTACTTC. The chain combines TRBV2 with TRBJ2-7, with D perhaps TRBD1 (6 bases). The CDR3 totals 14 residues. In germline, CDR1 is SNHLY, CDR2 FYNNEI. V was shortened by 7 bases and J by 0 bases, with 13 bases between the two germline ends.

The CDR3 bases are TGTGCCAGCAGCTTACTCGGGGACGCGGCCTACGAGCAGTACTTC. Its protein product is CASSLLGDAAYEQYF. The chain couples TRBV7-2 to TRBJ2-7, with D perhaps being TRBD1 or TRBD2 (5 bases each). This CDR3 is built from 15 residues. V lost 2 bases to trimming and J lost 2 bases, with 13 bases between them. The V gene's germline CDR1 is SGHTA and CDR2 FQGNSA.

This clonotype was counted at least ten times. The CDR3 here is CASSDPNLGYGYTF. The CDR3 DNA reads TGTGCCAGCAGCGACCCCAATCTCGGCTATGGCTACACCTTC. V gene TRBV7-2 combines with J gene TRBJ1-2; D is uncertain. The germline V gene has CDR1 SGHTA and CDR2 FQGNSA. This CDR3 has 14 amino acids. The germline V and J ends were trimmed by 5 bases and 4 bases, with 14 bases remaining between them.

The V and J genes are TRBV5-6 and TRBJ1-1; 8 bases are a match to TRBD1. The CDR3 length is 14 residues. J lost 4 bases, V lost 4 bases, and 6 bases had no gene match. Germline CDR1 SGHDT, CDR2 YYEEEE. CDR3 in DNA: TGTGCCAGCAGCAGGAGGACAGGGACCACTGAAGCTTTCTTT. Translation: CASSRRTGTTEAFF.

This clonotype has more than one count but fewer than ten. The CDR3 coding sequence is TGTGCCAGCAGCTTTTCATGGTCTACAAACCATTCACCCCTCCACTTT. It encodes CASSFSWSTNHSPLHF. This chain links TRBV5-6 with TRBJ1-6; D gene unclear. Germline V gene data show CDR1 as SGHDT and CDR2 as YYEEEE. Trimming took off 2 bases at V and 8 bases at J, with 17 bases between the two ends. The CDR3 covers 16 residues.

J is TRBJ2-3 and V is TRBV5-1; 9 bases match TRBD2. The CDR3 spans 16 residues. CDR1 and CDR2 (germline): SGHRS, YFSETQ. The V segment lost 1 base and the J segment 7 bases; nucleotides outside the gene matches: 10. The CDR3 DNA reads TGCGCCAGCAGCTTGATCGCGGGAGGGCCCGAAAATACGCAGTATTTT. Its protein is CASSLIAGGPENTQYF.

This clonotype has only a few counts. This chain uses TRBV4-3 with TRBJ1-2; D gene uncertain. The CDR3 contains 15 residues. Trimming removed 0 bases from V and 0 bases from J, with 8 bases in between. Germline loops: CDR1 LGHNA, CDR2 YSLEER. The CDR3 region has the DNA TGCGCCAGCAGCCAAGACGGCAGTTCTAACTATGGCTACACCTTC. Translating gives CASSQDGSSNYGYTF.

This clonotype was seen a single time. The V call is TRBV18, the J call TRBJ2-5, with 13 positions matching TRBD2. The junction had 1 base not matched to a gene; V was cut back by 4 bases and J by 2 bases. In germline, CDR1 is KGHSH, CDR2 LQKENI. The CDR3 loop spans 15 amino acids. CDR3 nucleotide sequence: TGTGCCAGCTCACAGGGACTAGCGGGGCAAGAGACCCAGTACTTC. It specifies CASSQGLAGQETQYF. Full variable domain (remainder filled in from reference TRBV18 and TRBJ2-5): NAGVMQNPRHLVRRRGQEARLRCSPMKGHSHVYWYRQLPEEGLKFMVYLQKENIIDESGMPKERFSAEFPKEGPSILRIQQVVRGDSAAYFCASSQGLAGQETQYFGPGTRLLVL.